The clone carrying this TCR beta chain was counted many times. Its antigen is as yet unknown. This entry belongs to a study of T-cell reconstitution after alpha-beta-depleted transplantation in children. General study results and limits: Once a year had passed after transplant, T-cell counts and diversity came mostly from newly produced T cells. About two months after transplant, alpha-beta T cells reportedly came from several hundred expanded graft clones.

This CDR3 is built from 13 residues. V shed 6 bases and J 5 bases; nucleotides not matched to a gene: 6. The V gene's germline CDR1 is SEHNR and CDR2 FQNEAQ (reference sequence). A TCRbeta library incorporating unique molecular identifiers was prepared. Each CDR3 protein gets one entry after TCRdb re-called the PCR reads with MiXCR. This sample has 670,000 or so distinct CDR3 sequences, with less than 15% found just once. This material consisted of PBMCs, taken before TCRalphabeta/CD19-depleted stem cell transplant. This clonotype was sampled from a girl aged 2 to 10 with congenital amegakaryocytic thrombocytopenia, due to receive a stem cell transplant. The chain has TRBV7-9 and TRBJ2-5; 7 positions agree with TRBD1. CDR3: CASSFMTGETQYF. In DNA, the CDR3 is TGTGCCAGCAGTTTTATGACAGGGGAGACCCAGTACTTC.